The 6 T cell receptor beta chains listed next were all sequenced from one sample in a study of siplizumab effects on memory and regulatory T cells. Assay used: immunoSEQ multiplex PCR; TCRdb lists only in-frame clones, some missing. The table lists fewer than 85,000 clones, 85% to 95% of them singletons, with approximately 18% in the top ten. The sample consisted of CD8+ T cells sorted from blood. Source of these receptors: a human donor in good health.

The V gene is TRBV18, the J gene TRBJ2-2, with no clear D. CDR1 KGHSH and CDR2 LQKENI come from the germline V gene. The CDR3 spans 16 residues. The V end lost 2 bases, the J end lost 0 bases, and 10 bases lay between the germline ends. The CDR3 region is CASSPSLGSNTGELFF. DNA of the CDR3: TGTGCCAGCTCACCAAGCTTAGGGTCGAACACCGGGGAGCTGTTTTTT.

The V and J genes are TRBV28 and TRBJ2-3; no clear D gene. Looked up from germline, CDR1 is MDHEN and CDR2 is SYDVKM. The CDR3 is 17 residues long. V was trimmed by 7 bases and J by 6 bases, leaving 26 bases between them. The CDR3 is CASTPPQIKRRADTQYF. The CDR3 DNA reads TGTGCCAGCACCCCCCCTCAAATCAAAAGACGAGCCGATACGCAGTATTTT. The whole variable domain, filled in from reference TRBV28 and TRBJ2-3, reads DVKVTQSSRYLVKRTGEKVFLECVQDMDHENMFWYRQDPGLGLRLIYFSYDVKMKEKGDIPEGYSVSREKKERFSLILESASTNQTSMYLCASTPPQIKRRADTQYFGPGTRLTVL.

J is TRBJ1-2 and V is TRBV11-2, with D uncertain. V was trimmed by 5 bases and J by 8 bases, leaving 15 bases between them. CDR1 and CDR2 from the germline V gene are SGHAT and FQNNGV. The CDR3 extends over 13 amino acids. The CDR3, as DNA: TGTGCCAGCAGCCACCGGGCTCTGTTAGGCTACACCTTC. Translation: CASSHRALLGYTF.

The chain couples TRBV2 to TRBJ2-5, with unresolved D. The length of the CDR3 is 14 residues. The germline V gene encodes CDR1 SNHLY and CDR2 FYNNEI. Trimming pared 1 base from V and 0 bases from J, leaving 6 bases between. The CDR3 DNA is TGTGCCAGCAGTGAAGGGCACCACCAAGAGACCCAGTACTTC. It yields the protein CASSEGHHQETQYF.

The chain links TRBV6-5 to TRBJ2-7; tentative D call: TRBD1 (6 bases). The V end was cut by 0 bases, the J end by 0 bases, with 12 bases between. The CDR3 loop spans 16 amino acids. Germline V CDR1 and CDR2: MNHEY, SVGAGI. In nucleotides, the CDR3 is TGTGCCAGCAGTTACTCGAAACAGGGTCCCTCCTACGAGCAGTACTTC. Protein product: CASSYSKQGPSYEQYF.

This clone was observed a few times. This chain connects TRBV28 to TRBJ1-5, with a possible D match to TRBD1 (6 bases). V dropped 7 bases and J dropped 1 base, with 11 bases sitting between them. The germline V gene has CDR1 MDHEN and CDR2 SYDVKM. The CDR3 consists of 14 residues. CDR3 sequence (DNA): TGTGCCAGCAACTTGGGGGGCAGCAATCAGCCCCAGCATTTT. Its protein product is CASNLGGSNQPQHF.